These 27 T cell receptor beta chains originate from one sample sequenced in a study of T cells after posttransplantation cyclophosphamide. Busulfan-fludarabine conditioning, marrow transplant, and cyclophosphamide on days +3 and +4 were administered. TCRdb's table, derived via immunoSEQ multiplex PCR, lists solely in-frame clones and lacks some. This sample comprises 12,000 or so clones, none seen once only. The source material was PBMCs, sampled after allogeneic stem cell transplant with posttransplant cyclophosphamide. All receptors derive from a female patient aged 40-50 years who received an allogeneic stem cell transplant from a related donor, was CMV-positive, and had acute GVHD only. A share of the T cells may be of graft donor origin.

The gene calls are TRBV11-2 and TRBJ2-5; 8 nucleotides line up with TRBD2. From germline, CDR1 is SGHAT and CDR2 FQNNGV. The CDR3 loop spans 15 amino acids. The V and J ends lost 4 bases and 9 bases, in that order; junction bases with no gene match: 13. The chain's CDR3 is CASSSTNVIGGAQYF. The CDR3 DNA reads TGTGCCAGCAGCTCGACCAATGTTATCGGGGGGGCCCAGTACTTC. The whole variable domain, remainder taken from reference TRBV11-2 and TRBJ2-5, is EAGVAQSPRYKIIEKRQSVAFWCNPISGHATLYWYQQILGQGPKLLIQFQNNGVVDDSQLPKDRFSAERLKGVDSTLKIQPAKLEDSAVYLCASSSTNVIGGAQYFGPGTRLLVL.

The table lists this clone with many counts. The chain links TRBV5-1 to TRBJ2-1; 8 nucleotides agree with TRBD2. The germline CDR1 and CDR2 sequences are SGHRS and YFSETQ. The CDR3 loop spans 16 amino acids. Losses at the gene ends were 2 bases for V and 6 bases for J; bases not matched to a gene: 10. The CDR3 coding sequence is TGCGCCAGCAGCTTCATCAGCGGGAGTCGCGTCAATGAGCAGTTCTTC. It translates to CASSFISGSRVNEQFF. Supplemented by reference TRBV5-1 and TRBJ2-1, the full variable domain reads KAGVTQTPRYLIKTRGQQVTLSCSPISGHRSVSWYQQTPGQGLQFLFEYFSETQRNKGNFPGRFSGRQFSNSRSEMNVSTLELGDSALYLCASSFISGSRVNEQFFGPGTRLTVL.

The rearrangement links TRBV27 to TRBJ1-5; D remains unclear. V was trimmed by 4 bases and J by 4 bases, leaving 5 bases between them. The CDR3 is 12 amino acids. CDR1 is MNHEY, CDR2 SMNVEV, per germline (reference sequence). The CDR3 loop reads CASSYRNQPQHF. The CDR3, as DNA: TGTGCCAGCAGTTATAGAAATCAGCCCCAGCATTTT.

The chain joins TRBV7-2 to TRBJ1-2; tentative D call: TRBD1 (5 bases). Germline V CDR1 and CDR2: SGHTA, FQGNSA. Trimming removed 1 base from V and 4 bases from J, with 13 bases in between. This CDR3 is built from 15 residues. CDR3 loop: CASSLGGTSIYGYTF. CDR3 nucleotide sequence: TGTGCCAGCAGCTTAGGCGGGACCTCCATCTATGGCTACACCTTC.

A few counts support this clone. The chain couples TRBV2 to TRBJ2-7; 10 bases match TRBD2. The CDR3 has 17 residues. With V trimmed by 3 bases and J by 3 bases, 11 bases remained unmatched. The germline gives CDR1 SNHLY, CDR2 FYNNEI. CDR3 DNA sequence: TGTGCCAGCAGTGACGGGGGGAGCGGGGGGGATTTCTACGAGCAGTACTTC. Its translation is CASSDGGSGGDFYEQYF.

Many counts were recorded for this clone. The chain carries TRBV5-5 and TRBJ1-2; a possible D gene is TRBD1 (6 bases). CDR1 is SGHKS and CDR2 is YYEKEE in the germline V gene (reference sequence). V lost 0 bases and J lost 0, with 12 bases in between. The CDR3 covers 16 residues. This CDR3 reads CASSLETTGANYGYTF. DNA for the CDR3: TGTGCCAGCAGCTTGGAAACGACAGGTGCTAACTATGGCTACACCTTC.

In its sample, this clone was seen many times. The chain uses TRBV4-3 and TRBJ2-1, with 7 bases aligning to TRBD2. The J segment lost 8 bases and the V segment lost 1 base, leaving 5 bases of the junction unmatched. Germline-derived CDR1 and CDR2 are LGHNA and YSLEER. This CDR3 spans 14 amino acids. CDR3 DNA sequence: TGCGCCAGCAGCCAAGTGGGGGGGAGGGATGAGCAGTTCTTC. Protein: CASSQVGGRDEQFF.

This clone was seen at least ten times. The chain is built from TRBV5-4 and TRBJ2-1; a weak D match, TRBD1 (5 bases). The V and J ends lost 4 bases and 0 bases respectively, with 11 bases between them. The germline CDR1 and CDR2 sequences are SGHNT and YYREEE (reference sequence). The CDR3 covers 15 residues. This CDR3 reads CASSPGHLSYNEQFF. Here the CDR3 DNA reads TGTGCCAGCAGCCCAGGACACCTCTCCTACAATGAGCAGTTCTTC.

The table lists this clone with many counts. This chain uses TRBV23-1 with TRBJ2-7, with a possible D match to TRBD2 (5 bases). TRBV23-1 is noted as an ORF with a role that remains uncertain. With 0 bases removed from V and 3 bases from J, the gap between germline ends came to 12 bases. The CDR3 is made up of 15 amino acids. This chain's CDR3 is CASSQSTREDYEQYV. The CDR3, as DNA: TGCGCCAGCAGTCAATCTACGAGGGAAGACTACGAGCAGTACGTC.

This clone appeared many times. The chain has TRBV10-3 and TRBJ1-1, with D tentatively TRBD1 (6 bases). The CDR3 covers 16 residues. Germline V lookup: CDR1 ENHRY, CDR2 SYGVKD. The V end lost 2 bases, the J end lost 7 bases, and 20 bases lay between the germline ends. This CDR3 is CAISERGGSAPSEAFF. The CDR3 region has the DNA TGTGCCATCAGTGAGAGGGGGGGGTCAGCCCCCAGTGAAGCTTTCTTT.

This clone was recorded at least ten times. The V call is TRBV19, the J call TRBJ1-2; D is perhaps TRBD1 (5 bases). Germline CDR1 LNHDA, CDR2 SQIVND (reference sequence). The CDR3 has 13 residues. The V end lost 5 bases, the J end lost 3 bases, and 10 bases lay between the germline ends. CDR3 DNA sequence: TGTGCCAGTAGTGATCAAGGGGACTATGGCTACACCTTC. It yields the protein CASSDQGDYGYTF.

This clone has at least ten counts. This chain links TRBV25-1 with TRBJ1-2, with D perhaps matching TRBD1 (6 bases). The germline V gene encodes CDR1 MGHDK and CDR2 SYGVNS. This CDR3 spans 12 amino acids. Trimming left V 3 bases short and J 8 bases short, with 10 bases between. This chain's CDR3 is CASSDTGIGYTF. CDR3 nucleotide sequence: TGTGCCAGCAGTGATACAGGGATCGGCTACACCTTC.

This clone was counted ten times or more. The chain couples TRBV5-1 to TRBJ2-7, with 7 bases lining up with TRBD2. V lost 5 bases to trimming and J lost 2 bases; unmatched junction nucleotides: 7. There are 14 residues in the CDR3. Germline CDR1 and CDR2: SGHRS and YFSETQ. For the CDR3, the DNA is TGCGCCAGCAGGACCGGGACTACCACCTACGAGCAGTACTTC. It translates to CASRTGTTTYEQYF.

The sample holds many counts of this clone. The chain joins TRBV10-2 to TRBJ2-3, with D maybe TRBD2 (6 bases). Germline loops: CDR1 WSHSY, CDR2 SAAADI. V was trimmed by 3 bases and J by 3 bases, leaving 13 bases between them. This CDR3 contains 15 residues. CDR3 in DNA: TGCGCCAGCAGTGAATGGGGCGGGGTAACAGATACGCAGTATTTT. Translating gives CASSEWGGVTDTQYF.

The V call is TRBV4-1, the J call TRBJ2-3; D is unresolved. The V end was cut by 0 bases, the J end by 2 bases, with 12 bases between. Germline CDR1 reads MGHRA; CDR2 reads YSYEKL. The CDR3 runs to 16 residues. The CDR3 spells CASSQDYGRITDTQYF. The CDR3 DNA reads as TGCGCCAGCAGCCAAGATTACGGCAGGATCACAGATACGCAGTATTTT.

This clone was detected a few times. The CDR3 bases are TGTGCCAGCAGACCGCCTTGGGCAGGGTTAGACAATGAGCAGTTCTTC. Translated, it gives CASRPPWAGLDNEQFF. The chain employs TRBV7-9 and TRBJ2-1; D perhaps matches TRBD1 (5 bases). The V end was cut by 6 bases, the J end by 5 bases, with 20 bases between. CDR1 is SEHNR and CDR2 is FQNEAQ in the germline V gene (reference sequence). This CDR3 is built from 16 residues.

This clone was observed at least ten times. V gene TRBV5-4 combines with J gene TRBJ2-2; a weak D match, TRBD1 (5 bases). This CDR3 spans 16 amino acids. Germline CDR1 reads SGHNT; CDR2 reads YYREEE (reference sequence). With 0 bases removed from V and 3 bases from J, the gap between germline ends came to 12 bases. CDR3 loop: CASSLGPTGYTGELFF. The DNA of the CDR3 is TGTGCCAGCAGCTTGGGGCCCACAGGTTACACCGGGGAGCTGTTTTTT.

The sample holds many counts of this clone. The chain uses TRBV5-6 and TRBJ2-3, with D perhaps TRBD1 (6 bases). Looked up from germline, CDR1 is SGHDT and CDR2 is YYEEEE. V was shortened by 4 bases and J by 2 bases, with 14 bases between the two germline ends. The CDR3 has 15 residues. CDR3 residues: CASSPEDRFTDTQYF. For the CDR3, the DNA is TGTGCCAGCAGCCCCGAGGACAGATTCACAGATACGCAGTATTTT.

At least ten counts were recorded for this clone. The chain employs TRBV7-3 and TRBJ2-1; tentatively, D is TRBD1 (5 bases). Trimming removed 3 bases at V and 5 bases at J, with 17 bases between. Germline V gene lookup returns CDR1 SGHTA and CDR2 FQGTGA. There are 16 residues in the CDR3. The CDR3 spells CASSLTRDIGHNEQFF. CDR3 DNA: TGTGCCAGCAGCTTGACCAGGGATATAGGACACAATGAGCAGTTCTTC.

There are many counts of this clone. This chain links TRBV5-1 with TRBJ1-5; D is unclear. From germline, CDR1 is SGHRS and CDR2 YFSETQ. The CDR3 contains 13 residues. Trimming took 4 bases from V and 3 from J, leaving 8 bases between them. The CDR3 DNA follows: TGCGCCAGCAGCCCGAGTGACAATCAGCCCCAGCATTTT. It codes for CASSPSDNQPQHF.

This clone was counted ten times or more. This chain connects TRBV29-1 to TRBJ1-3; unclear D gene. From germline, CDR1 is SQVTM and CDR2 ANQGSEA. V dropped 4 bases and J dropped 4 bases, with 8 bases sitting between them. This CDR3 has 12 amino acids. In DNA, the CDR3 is TGCAGCGTTGGGCAGGTGGGAAACACCATATATTTT. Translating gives CSVGQVGNTIYF.

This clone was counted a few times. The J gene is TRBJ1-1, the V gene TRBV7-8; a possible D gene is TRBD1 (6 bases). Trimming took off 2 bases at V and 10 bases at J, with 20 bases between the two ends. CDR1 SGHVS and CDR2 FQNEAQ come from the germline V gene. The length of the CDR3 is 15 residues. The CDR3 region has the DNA TGTGCCAGCAGCTTACTCGCAGGGGCTGGATGGGGAGCTTTCTTT. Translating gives CASSLLAGAGWGAFF.

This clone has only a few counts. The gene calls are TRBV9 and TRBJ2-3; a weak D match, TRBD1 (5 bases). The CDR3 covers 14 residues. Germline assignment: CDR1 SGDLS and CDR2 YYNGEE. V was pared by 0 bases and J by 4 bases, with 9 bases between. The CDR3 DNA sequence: TGTGCCAGCAGCGTAGCAGGGAAGGCAGATACGCAGTATTTT. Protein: CASSVAGKADTQYF.

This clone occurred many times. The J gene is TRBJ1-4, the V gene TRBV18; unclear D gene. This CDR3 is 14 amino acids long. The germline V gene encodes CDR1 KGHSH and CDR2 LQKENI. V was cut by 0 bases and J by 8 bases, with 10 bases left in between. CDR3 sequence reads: CASSPPGVGEKLFF. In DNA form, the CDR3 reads TGTGCCAGCTCACCACCCGGGGTTGGCGAAAAACTGTTTTTT.

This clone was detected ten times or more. The CDR3 DNA is TGTGCCAGTAACCCTACAGGGGGTGAAGATACGCAGTATTTT. Protein: CASNPTGGEDTQYF. The J gene is TRBJ2-3, the V gene TRBV19, with 8 bases fitting TRBD1. There are 14 residues in the CDR3. Germline V gene lookup returns CDR1 LNHDA and CDR2 SQIVND (reference sequence). Trimming took 7 bases from V and 5 from J; bases not matched to a gene: 8.

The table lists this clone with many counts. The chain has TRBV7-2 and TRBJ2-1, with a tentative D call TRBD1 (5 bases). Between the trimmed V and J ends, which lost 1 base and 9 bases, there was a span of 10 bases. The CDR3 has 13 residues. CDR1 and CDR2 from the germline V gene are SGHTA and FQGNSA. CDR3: CASSLGLRGEQFF. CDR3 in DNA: TGTGCCAGCAGCTTAGGTTTAAGGGGTGAGCAGTTCTTC.

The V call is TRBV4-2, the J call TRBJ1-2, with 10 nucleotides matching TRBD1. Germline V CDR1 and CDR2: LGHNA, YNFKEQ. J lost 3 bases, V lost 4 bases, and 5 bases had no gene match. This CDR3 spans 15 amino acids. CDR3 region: CASSRGQGGDYGYTF. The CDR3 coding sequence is TGTGCCAGCAGCCGTGGACAGGGGGGAGACTATGGCTACACCTTC.